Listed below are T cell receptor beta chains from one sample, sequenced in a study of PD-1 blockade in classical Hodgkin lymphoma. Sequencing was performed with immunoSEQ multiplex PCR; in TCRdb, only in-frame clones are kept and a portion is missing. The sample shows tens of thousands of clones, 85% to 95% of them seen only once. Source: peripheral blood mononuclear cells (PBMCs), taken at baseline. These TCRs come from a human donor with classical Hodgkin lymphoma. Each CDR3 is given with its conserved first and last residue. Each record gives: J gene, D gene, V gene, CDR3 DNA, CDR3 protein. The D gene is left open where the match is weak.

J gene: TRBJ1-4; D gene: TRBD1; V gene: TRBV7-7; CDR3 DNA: TGTGCCAGCTCCTCAGCACAGGGGGGAGATGAAAAACTGTTTTTT; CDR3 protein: CASSSAQGGDEKLFF
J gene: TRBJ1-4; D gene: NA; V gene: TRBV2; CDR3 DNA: TGTGCCAGCAGTCGTGAGGAGACCTCTGAAAAACTGTTTTTT; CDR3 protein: CASSREETSEKLFF
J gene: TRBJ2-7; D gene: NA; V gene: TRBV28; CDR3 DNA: TGTGCCAGCAGTCCTACGGTTACCTCCTACGAGCAGTACTTC; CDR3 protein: CASSPTVTSYEQYF
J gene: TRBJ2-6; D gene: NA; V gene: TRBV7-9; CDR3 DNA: TGTGCCAGCAGCTTCTTGGGTGCCCGGTCTGGGGCCAACGTCCTGACTTTC; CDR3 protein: CASSFLGARSGANVLTF
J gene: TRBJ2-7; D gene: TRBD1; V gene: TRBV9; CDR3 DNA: TGTGCCAGCAGCGTAGCAGGGGGACAGCGACACGAGCAGTACTTC; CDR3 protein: CASSVAGGQRHEQYF
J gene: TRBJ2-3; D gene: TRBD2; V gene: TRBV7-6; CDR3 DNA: TGTGCCAGCAGAAGGGACCGGACTAGCGGGTCAGATACGCAGTATTTT; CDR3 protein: CASRRDRTSGSDTQYF
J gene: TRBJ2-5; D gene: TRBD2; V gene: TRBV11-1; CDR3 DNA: TGTGCCAGCAGCAGGCTGCCTAGCGGGGTAGAAGAGACCCAGTACTTC; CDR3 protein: CASSRLPSGVEETQYF
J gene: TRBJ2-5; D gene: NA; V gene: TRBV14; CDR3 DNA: TGTGCCAGCAGCCAAGTAGGGGAGACCCAGTACTTC; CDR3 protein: CASSQVGETQYF
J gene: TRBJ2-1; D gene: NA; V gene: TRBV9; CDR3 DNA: TGTGCCAGCAGCGTAGTAGGTGGGAGGATGTACAATGAGCAGTTCTTC; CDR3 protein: CASSVVGGRMYNEQFF
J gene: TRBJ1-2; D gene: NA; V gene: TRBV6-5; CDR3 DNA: TGTGCCAGCAGTTATCAGGGATCTAACTATGGCTACACCTTC; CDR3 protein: CASSYQGSNYGYTF